Each of the 9 T cell receptor beta chains below was sequenced from the same sample in a study of blood T cells in healthy people across ages. For the second PCR, which ran for 7 to 11 cycles, a sample-barcoded 5' primer and a J-beta primer mix were used. TCRdb re-derived calls from the 5' RACE reads in MiXCR, one entry per CDR3 protein. The sample contains fewer than 900,000 distinct CDR3 sequences, around 48% of which appear only once. The sample was blood. These receptors originate from an older woman in good health.

This chain uses TRBV20-1 with TRBJ2-5, with 9 nucleotides matching TRBD1. Germline-derived CDR1 and CDR2 are DFQATT and SNEGSKA (reference sequence). J was trimmed by 5 bases and V by 6 bases; bases with no gene match: 7. The CDR3 extends over 13 amino acids. In nucleotides, the CDR3 is TGCAGTGCCGAGGGACAGGGTGAGGAGACCCAGTACTTC. Protein sequence: CSAEGQGEETQYF.

The chain links TRBV5-1 to TRBJ1-4; 7 bases align to TRBD1. The CDR3 loop spans 14 amino acids. Per the germline V gene, CDR1 is SGHRS and CDR2 is YFSETQ. After removal of 3 bases from V and 8 bases from J, the junction contained 7 bases not matched to a gene. The CDR3 coding sequence is TGCGCCAGCAGCTGGGACAGTTGGAAAGAAAAACTGTTTTTT. It yields the protein CASSWDSWKEKLFF.

This chain joins TRBV7-2 and TRBJ2-7; a possible D gene is TRBD1 (6 bases). CDR3 length: 15 residues. The V gene lost 1 base and the J gene lost 2 bases, with 12 bases spanning the gap. Germline assignment: CDR1 SGHTA and CDR2 FQGNSA. CDR3 coding DNA: TGTGCCAGCAGCTTAGGGCCAGGGGTGACCTACGAGCAGTACTTC. This gives the protein CASSLGPGVTYEQYF.

This chain links TRBV12-3 or TRBV12-4 with TRBJ2-7, with D possibly matching TRBD1 (8 bases). The tail of the sequence fits TRBJ2-5 better, so the J call may be wrong. This CDR3 contains 16 residues. CDR3 protein: CASSLGTGRGLETQYF. The CDR3 DNA follows: TGTGCCAGCAGTTTAGGGACAGGGAGGGGGTTGGAGACCCAGTACTTC.

The chain carries TRBV10-3 and TRBJ2-4; 8 positions agree with TRBD2. The end of the DNA fits TRBJ2-7 better, so the J call may be wrong. The CDR3 length is 13 residues. Germline values: CDR1 ENHRY, CDR2 SYGVKD. The CDR3, as DNA: TGTGCCTCCGGACTAGCCGTGGTTGACGAGCAGTACTTC. It codes for CASGLAVVDEQYF.

The rearrangement joins TRBV13 to TRBJ2-3; TRBD2 matches at 14 bases. The J segment lost 3 bases and the V segment lost 4 bases, leaving 6 bases of the junction unmatched. CDR1 and CDR2 (germline): PRHDT, FYEKMQ (reference sequence). This CDR3 is built from 17 residues. Here the CDR3 DNA reads TGTGCCAGCAGCTCAAGACTAGCGGGAGGGTGGACAGATACGCAGTATTTT. It translates to CASSSRLAGGWTDTQYF.

The CDR3 DNA is TGTGCCAGCAGTTACAGGGATGGCCAGCCCCAGCATTTT. Translating it yields CASSYRDGQPQHF. The gene calls are TRBV6-5 and TRBJ1-5; no definite D call. Trimming cost V 2 bases and J 7 bases, with 9 bases left between them. Germline CDR1 and CDR2: MNHEY and SVGAGI. There are 13 residues in the CDR3.

CDR3 amino acids: CASSTGNLQPQHF. In nucleotides, the CDR3 is TGTGCCAGCTCGACAGGTAATCTTCAGCCCCAGCATTTT. The rearrangement joins TRBV9 to TRBJ1-5; perhaps TRBD1 as D (6 bases). Trimming cost V 7 bases and J 6 bases, with 14 bases left between them. The germline gives CDR1 SGDLS, CDR2 YYNGEE. This CDR3 spans 13 amino acids.

The chain recombines TRBV25-1 with TRBJ1-2, with 7 bases fitting TRBD1. V lost 5 bases and J lost 7; bases outside the gene matches: 10. Looked up from germline, CDR1 is MGHDK and CDR2 is SYGVNS. This CDR3 is built from 14 residues. CDR3 bases: TGTGCCAGCAGTCTGAGGGGGCAAGGAGGTGGCTACACCTTC. It yields the protein CASSLRGQGGGYTF.